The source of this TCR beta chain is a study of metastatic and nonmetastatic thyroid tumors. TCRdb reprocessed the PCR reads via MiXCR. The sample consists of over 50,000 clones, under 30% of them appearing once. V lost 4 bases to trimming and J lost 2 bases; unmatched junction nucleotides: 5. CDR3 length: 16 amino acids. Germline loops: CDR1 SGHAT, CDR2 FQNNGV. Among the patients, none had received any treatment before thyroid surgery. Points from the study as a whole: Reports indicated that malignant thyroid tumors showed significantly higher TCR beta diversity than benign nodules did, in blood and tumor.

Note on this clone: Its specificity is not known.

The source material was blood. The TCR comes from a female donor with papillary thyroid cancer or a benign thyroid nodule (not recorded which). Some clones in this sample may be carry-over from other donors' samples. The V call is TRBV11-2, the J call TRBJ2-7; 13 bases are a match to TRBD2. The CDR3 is CASSSGLAGATYEQYF. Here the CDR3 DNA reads TGTGCCAGCAGCTCCGGACTAGCGGGAGCCACCTACGAGCAGTACTTC.